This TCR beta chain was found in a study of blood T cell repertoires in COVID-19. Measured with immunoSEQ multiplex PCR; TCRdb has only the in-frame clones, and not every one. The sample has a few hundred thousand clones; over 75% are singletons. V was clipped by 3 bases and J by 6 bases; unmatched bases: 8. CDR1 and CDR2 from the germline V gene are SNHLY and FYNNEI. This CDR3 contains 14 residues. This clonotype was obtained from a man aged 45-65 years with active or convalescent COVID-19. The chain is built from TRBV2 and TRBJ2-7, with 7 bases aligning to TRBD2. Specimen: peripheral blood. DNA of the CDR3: TGTGCCAGCAGTGAGAACGGGAGGATATTCGAGCAGTACTTC. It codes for CASSENGRIFEQYF.